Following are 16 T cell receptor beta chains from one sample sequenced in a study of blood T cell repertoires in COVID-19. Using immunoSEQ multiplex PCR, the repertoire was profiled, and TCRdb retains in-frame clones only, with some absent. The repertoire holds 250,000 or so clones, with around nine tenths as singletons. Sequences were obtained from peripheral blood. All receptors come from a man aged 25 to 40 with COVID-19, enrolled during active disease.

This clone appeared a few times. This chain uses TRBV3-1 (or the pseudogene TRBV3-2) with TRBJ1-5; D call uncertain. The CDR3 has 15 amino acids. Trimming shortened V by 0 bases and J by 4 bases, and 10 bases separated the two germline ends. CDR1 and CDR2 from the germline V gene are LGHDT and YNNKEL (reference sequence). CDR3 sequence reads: CASSQDPGQNQPQHF. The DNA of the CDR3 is TGTGCCAGCAGCCAAGATCCAGGTCAGAATCAGCCCCAGCATTTT.

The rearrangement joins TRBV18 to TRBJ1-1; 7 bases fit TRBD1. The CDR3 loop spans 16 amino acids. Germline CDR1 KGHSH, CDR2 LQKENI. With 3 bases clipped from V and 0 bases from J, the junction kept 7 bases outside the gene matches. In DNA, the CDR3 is TGTGCCAGCTCACCGGGACAGACCAACATGAACACTGAAGCTTTCTTT. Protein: CASSPGQTNMNTEAFF.

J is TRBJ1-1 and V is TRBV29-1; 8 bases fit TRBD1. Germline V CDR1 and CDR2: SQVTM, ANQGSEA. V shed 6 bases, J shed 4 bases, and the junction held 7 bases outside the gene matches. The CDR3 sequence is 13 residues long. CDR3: CSVYRGLSTEAFF. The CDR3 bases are TGCAGCGTGTACAGGGGGTTGAGCACTGAAGCTTTCTTT.

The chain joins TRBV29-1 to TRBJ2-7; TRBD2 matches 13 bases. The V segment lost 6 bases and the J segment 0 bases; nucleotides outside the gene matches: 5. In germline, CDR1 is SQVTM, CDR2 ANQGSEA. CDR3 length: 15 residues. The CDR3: CSVGLAGPPSYEQYF. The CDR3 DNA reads TGCAGCGTGGGACTAGCGGGGCCCCCCTCCTACGAGCAGTACTTC.

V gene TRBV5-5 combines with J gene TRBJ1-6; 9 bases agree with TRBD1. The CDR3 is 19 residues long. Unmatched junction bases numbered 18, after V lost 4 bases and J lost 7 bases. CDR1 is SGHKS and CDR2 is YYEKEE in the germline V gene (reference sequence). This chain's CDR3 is CASSRLGDRGQGGNSPLHF. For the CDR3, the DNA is TGTGCCAGCAGCCGCTTGGGGGACCGGGGACAGGGTGGGAATTCACCCCTCCACTTT.

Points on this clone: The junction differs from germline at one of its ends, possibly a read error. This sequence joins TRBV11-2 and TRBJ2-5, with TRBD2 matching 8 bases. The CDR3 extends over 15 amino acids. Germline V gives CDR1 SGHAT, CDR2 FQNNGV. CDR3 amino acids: CASSLGLAGAKTQHF. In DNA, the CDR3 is TGTGCCAGCAGCTTAGGCCTAGCGGGTGCTAAGACCCAGCACTTC.

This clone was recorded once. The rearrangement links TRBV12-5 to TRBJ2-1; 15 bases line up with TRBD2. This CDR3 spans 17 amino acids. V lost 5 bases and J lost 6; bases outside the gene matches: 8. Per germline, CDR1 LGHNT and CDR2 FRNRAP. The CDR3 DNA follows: TGTGCTAGTGGTGCCCGGACTAGCGGGGGGGCCTCCAATGAGCAGTTCTTC. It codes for CASGARTSGGASNEQFF.

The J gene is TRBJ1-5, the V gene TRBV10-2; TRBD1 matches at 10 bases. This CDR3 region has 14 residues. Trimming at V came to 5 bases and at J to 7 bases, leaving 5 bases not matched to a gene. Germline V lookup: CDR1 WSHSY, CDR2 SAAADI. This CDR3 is CASSWTGGEQPQHF. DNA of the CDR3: TGCGCCAGCAGTTGGACAGGGGGAGAACAGCCCCAGCATTTT.

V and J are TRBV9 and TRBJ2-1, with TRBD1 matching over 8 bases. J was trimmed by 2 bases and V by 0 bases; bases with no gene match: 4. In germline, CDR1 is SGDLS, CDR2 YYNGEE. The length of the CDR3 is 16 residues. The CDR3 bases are TGTGCCAGCAGCGTAGAAAGACAGGGGACCTACAATGAGCAGTTCTTC. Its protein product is CASSVERQGTYNEQFF.

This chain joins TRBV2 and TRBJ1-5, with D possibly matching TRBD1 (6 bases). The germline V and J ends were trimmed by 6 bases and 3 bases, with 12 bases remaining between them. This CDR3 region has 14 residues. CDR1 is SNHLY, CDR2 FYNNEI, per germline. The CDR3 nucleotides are TGTGCCAGCAGCCCCGGACAGTTCAATCAGCCCCAGCATTTT. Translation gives CASSPGQFNQPQHF.

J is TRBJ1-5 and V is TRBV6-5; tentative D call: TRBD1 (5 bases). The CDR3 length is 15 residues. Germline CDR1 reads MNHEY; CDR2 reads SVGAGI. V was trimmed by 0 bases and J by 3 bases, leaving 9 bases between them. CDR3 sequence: CASSYSAGNNQPQHF. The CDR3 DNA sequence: TGTGCCAGCAGTTACTCGGCAGGGAACAATCAGCCCCAGCATTTT.

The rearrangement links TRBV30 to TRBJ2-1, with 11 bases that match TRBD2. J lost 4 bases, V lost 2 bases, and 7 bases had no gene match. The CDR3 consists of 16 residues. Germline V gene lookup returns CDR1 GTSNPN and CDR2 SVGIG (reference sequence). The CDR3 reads CAWSLLAGEQYNEQFF. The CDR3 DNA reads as TGTGCCTGGAGTTTACTAGCGGGGGAGCAGTACAATGAGCAGTTCTTC.

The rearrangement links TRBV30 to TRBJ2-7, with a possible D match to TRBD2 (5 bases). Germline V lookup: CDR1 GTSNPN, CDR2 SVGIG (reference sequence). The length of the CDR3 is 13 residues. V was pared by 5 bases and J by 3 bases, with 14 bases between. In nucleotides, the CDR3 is TGTGCCTGGGAGAGGGTTGTAAGCTACGAGCAGTACTTC. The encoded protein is CAWERVVSYEQYF.

CDR3 bases: TGTGCCAGTAGTCCAATCTTGGACAGCATAGTCAACACTGAAGCTTTCTTT. Translating it yields CASSPILDSIVNTEAFF. The chain recombines TRBV19 with TRBJ1-1; tentatively, D is TRBD1 (6 bases). Trimming left V 5 bases short and J 2 bases short, with 21 bases between. This CDR3 has 17 amino acids. Germline CDR1 and CDR2: LNHDA and SQIVND (reference sequence).

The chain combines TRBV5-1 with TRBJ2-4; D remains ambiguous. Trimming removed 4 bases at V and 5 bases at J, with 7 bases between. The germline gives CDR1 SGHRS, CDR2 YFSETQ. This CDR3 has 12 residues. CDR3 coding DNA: TGCGCCAGCAGCGGCTCTCAAAACATTCAGTACTTC. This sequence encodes CASSGSQNIQYF.

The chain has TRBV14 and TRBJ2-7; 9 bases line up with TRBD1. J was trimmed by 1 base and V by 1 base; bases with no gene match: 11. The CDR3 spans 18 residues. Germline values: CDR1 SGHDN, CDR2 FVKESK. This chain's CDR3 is CASSQGIQGADHSYEQYF. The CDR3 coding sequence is TGTGCCAGCAGCCAAGGAATACAGGGGGCCGACCATTCCTACGAGCAGTACTTC.